This TCR beta chain was sequenced during a study of beta chain features in type 1 diabetes. As every portion of the isolated RNA was reverse transcribed, the sequencing read expressed TCRB transcripts. The table came from immunoSEQ multiplex PCR; TCRdb's copy has only in-frame clones and leaves some out. The sample includes some 400,000 clones, roughly 16% seen only once; the top ten take roughly 0.019%. In the case of this clone: The antigen is unknown.

Study-wide findings and caveats: Resolution of whether HLA type affects TCRB rearrangement was not achieved here. In every one of the four CD4+ subsets, TCRB CDR3s were moderately but significantly shorter in Type 1 diabetes patients. In the patient group, naive, central memory and Treg TCRB repertoires seemed more alike than in the healthy donor group.

The germline V gene encodes CDR1 SQVTM and CDR2 ANQGSEA. The CDR3 has 13 amino acids. Deletions cut 2 bases from V and 5 bases from J, with 10 bases between. Sorted CD4+ subsets: naive, central memory, regulatory, stem cell-like memory (CD45RO/CCR7/CD25/CD127/CD95/CD27 panel). The V and J genes are TRBV29-1 and TRBJ2-1; D is possibly TRBD1 (6 bases). This TCR came from a woman aged 18-35 years in good health. Sequenced input: naive CD4+ T cells from blood. CDR3 coding DNA: TGCAGCGTTGAAATTTACAGGGACAATGAGCAGTTCTTC. Translating gives CSVEIYRDNEQFF.